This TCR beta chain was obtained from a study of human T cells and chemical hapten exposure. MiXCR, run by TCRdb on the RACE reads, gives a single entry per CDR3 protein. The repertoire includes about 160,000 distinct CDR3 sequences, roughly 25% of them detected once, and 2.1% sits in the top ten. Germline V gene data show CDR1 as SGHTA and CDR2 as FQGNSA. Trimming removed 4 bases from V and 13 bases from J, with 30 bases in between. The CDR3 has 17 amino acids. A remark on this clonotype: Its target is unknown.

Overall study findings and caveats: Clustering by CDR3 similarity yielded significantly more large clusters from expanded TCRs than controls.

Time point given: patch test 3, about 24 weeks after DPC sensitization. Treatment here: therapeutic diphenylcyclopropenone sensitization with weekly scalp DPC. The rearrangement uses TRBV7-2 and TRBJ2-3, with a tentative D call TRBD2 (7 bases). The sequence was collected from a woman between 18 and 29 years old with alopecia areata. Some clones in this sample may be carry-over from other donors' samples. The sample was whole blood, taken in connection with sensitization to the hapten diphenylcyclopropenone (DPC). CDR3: CASSSLGGVDGRVTKYF. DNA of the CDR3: TGTGCCAGCAGCTCTTTAGGGGGGGTGGATGGGAGGGTCACGAAGTATTTT.